This T cell receptor beta chain came from a study of blood T cell repertoires in COVID-19. Germline CDR1 SGHNT, CDR2 YYREEE (reference sequence). V was clipped by 5 bases and J by 0 bases; unmatched bases: 4. The CDR3 is 14 amino acids. The repertoire was sequenced with immunoSEQ multiplex PCR; TCRdb's copy has only in-frame clones and lacks some. Altogether roughly 180,000 clones are present, 94% being singletons, with the ten largest covering roughly 0.7%. Sequencing was done on a sample of peripheral blood. This clonotype was sampled from a man younger than 45 with COVID-19, enrolled during active disease. The genes are TRBV5-4 and TRBJ1-2; the match to TRBD1 covers 7 bases. CDR3 region: CASSLGQANYGYTF. In nucleotides, the CDR3 is TGTGCCAGCAGTTTAGGACAGGCTAACTATGGCTACACCTTC. The full variable domain, its missing parts supplied by reference TRBV5-4 and TRBJ1-2, is ETGVTQSPTHLIKTRGQQVTLRCSSQSGHNTVSWYQQALGQGPQFIFQYYREEENGRGNFPPRFSGLQFPNYSSELNVNALELDDSALYLCASSLGQANYGYTFGSGTRLTVV.